The sequence of this T cell receptor beta chain was determined in a study of beta chain features in type 1 diabetes. In the study overall: The number of sorted cells examined across all samples was some 100 million.

Turning to this clone: The target antigen is unknown.

Via the markers CD45RO/CCR7/CD25/CD127/CD95/CD27, stem cell-like memory, regulatory, central memory and naive CD4+ cells were sorted. The CDR3 runs to 15 residues. Germline CDR1 is SGHVS and CDR2 is FQNEAQ. J gave up 7 bases and V 5 bases, and 12 bases lay outside the gene matches. Sequencing targeted expressed TCRB transcripts, as all isolated RNA had been reverse transcribed. Using immunoSEQ multiplex PCR, the repertoire was profiled, and TCRdb retains in-frame clones only, with some absent. This sample yields some 290,000 clones, of which 13% to 15% are seen a single time; 0.017% belongs to the top ten. Findings and limits, study-wide: The study found moderately but significantly shorter TCRB CDR3s in all four CD4+ subsets of Type 1 diabetes patients. In cDNA sequencing, cells with high TCR expression could be over-represented. Naive, central memory and regulatory TCRB repertoires appeared more similar among patients than healthy donors.

V gene TRBV7-8 combines with J gene TRBJ1-1, with 8 nucleotides matching TRBD1. This sequence originates from a man aged 30 to 45 with type 1 diabetes. The sequencing sample was made of naive CD4+ T cells from blood. This CDR3 reads CASSADRANGDEAFF. CDR3 DNA sequence: TGTGCCAGCAGCGCGGACAGGGCGAACGGGGATGAAGCTTTCTTT.